Detailed here is one T cell receptor (beta chain). The CDR3 totals 17 residues. J was trimmed by 2 bases and V by 5 bases; bases with no gene match: 10. The germline CDR1 and CDR2 sequences are MNHEY and SMNVEV (reference sequence). While infection was still active, Seattle patients were enrolled and then followed longitudinally. The authors' processing: The assay estimated nucleated cells by amplifying reference gene primers. Produced via immunoSEQ multiplex PCR; TCRdb's table is partial and in-frame only. V and J calls and clone size follow that table, whereas D and trimming were derived from the DNA. The table records 300,000 to 400,000 clones, about 87% of them present only once. This entry is derived from a study of blood T cell repertoires in COVID-19.

Sequenced input: peripheral blood. This TCR derives from a woman between 45 and 65 years old with COVID-19, enrolled during active disease. The rearrangement joins TRBV27 to TRBJ1-3, with 9 nucleotides matching TRBD1. The CDR3, as DNA: TGTGCCAGCAGTCCCGGACAGGGGAACTTTGCTGGAAACACCATATATTTT. Protein sequence: CASSPGQGNFAGNTIYF.